Each of the 28 T cell receptor beta chains below was sequenced from the same sample in a study of T cells in localized non-small cell lung cancer. The data were produced by immunoSEQ multiplex PCR, yet TCRdb's version contains in-frame clones alone and is incomplete. The sample carries more than 1,000 clones, under 25% recorded once. The sequencing here drew on normal lung tissue next to the tumor, taken before any cancer treatment. The receptor source for this set is a man aged 40-75 years with stage I squamous cell lung carcinoma.

This rearrangement joins TRBV6-8 to TRBJ2-7; 12 nucleotides agree with TRBD1. J lost 3 bases, V lost 6 bases, and 6 bases had no gene match. Germline V gene data show CDR1 as MNHGY and CDR2 as SAAAGT. This CDR3 contains 15 residues. The CDR3 loop reads CASRSGTGGVYEQYF. The CDR3 coding sequence is TGTGCCAGCAGATCCGGGACAGGGGGCGTCTACGAGCAGTACTTC.

The chain carries TRBV11-3 and TRBJ2-7, with 7 bases fitting TRBD1. Germline V gene lookup returns CDR1 SGHNT and CDR2 YENEEA. The V and J ends lost 1 base and 3 bases, in that order; junction bases with no gene match: 9. The CDR3 is 16 amino acids. In DNA, the CDR3 is TGTGCCAGCAGCTTAGGGGGACAGACAGGAAACTACGAGCAGTACTTC. Translation gives CASSLGGQTGNYEQYF.

This clone is labeled as medium-sized. The rearrangement uses TRBV9 and TRBJ1-1; TRBD1 matches at 7 bases. There are 15 residues in the CDR3. Germline CDR1 reads SGDLS; CDR2 reads YYNGEE. V lost 6 bases and J lost 4; bases outside the gene matches: 12. In nucleotides, the CDR3 is TGTGCCAGCACCCCCACACAGGGGTTGGTCACTGAAGCTTTCTTT. This encodes CASTPTQGLVTEAFF.

The rearrangement uses TRBV6-9 and TRBJ2-1, with D uncertain. CDR1 MNHGY and CDR2 SVAAGI come from the germline V gene. The CDR3 is 15 residues long. V was trimmed by 2 bases and J by 0 bases, leaving 8 bases between them. DNA for the CDR3: TGTGCCAGCAGTTATGCGGCAAGCTCCTACAATGAGCAGTTCTTC. It encodes CASSYAASSYNEQFF.

The chain carries TRBV11-3 and TRBJ2-7; 7 bases are a match to TRBD1. The CDR3 is 16 amino acids. CDR1 and CDR2 from the germline V gene are SGHNT and YENEEA. V shed 4 bases, J shed 2 bases, and the junction held 11 bases outside the gene matches. CDR3 DNA: TGTGCCAGCAGCTCGGGGTCAAGGCAGGGGGCCTACGAGCAGTACTTC. Its translation: CASSSGSRQGAYEQYF.

This clone was observed a handful of times. V and J are TRBV19 and TRBJ2-4, with 7 positions matching TRBD2. The CDR3 has 14 residues. Germline V lookup: CDR1 LNHDA, CDR2 SQIVND (reference sequence). With 5 bases clipped from V and 1 base from J, the junction kept 2 bases outside the gene matches. The CDR3 bases are TGTGCCAGTAGTCTAGCGGCGGCCAAAAACATTCAGTACTTC. Its translation is CASSLAAAKNIQYF.

This clone appeared a few times. CDR3 sequence (DNA): TGTGCCAGCAGCCTCCGGCGGGGGGCCAACTATGGCTACACCTTC. This sequence encodes CASSLRRGANYGYTF. The rearrangement uses TRBV28 and TRBJ1-2; tentatively, D is TRBD1 (6 bases). V lost 6 bases and J lost 2, with 16 bases in between. The CDR3 totals 15 residues. Germline CDR1 reads MDHEN; CDR2 reads SYDVKM.

This clone has a handful of counts. The rearrangement uses TRBV6-8 and TRBJ1-1, with 7 bases matching TRBD1. Per the germline V gene, CDR1 is MNHGY and CDR2 is SAAAGT. This CDR3 is built from 16 residues. V shed 2 bases, J shed 1 base, and the junction held 7 bases outside the gene matches. The CDR3 here is CASSYTRGQWNTEAFF. CDR3 DNA sequence: TGTGCCAGCAGTTACACCCGGGGACAGTGGAACACTGAAGCTTTCTTT.

This clone qualifies as medium-sized (0.01 to 0.1%). J is TRBJ2-7 and V is TRBV4-1, with 9 nucleotides matching TRBD1. Germline CDR1 MGHRA, CDR2 YSYEKL. CDR3 size: 15 residues. The junction had 3 bases not matched to a gene; V was cut back by 0 bases and J by 3 bases. CDR3 in amino acids: CASSQEGQGIYEQYF. CDR3 in DNA: TGCGCCAGCAGCCAAGAGGGACAGGGAATCTACGAGCAGTACTTC.

J is TRBJ1-4 and V is TRBV28; TRBD1 might be the D (5 bases). Germline V gene data show CDR1 as MDHEN and CDR2 as SYDVKM. The CDR3 covers 16 residues. Deletions cut 7 bases from V and 8 bases from J, with 23 bases between. Here the CDR3 DNA reads TGTGCCAGCAATGGTCTTTCAGCCAGGGAAGGGGAAAAACTGTTTTTT. It encodes CASNGLSAREGEKLFF.

The rearrangement joins TRBV5-1 to TRBJ2-2; 8 nucleotides agree with TRBD2. Trimming took 1 base from V and 6 from J; bases not matched to a gene: 11. The CDR3 is made up of 17 amino acids. In germline, CDR1 is SGHRS, CDR2 YFSETQ. The CDR3 sequence: CASSLRASGRDAGELFF. CDR3 sequence (DNA): TGCGCCAGCAGCTTGAGGGCTAGCGGGCGGGACGCCGGGGAGCTGTTTTTT.

The chain couples TRBV11-3 to TRBJ2-2; 9 bases line up with TRBD2. Germline trimming cut 5 bases from V and 2 bases from J; bases unmatched to any gene: 6. The length of the CDR3 is 16 residues. The V gene's germline CDR1 is SGHNT and CDR2 YENEEA. Here the CDR3 DNA reads TGTGCCAGCAGCGTATTTAGCGGGGGTAACACCGGGGAGCTGTTTTTT. It translates to CASSVFSGGNTGELFF.

This clone was observed a handful of times. The chain combines TRBV11-3 with TRBJ2-5; the D is unclear. V was clipped by 0 bases and J by 3 bases, with 8 bases between them. This CDR3 spans 14 amino acids. Looked up from germline, CDR1 is SGHNT and CDR2 is YENEEA. CDR3 nucleotides: TGTGCCAGCAGCTTAGACTCCGGCGAAGAGACCCAGTACTTC. It specifies CASSLDSGEETQYF.

The V and J genes are TRBV6-8 and TRBJ1-3; a possible D gene is TRBD1 (6 bases). Per germline, CDR1 MNHGY and CDR2 SAAAGT. The CDR3 has 17 residues. V gave up 5 bases and J gave up 2 bases, with 19 bases separating them. In DNA form, the CDR3 reads TGTGCCAGCAGTGAGACAGTTGGGGGGCTAACTGGAAACACCATATATTTT. Its translation: CASSETVGGLTGNTIYF.

V and J are TRBV18 and TRBJ1-2, with 8 bases fitting TRBD1. The CDR3 totals 16 residues. The J segment lost 4 bases and the V segment lost 2 bases, leaving 9 bases of the junction unmatched. CDR1 is KGHSH and CDR2 is LQKENI in the germline V gene. CDR3 bases: TGTGCCAGCTCACCAGAGAGACAGGGGCGAGGCTATGGCTACACCTTC. It translates to CASSPERQGRGYGYTF. The full variable domain, with the rest looked up from reference TRBV18 and TRBJ1-2, is NAGVMQNPRHLVRRRGQEARLRCSPMKGHSHVYWYRQLPEEGLKFMVYLQKENIIDESGMPKERFSAEFPKEGPSILRIQQVVRGDSAAYFCASSPERQGRGYGYTFGSGTRLTVV.

This clone ranks as medium-sized. One junction end does not reproduce the germline sequence, and a read error may be involved. This same CDR3 is encoded by further DNA sequences in the sample. CDR3 residues: CARGLGGTGARGAEAFF. The DNA for the CDR3 is TGTGCTAGGGGTTTGGGGGGGACCGGGGCAAGGGGAGCTGAAGCTTTCTTT. The V call is TRBV12-5, the J call TRBJ1-1; weak D call: TRBD1 (5 bases). From germline, CDR1 is LGHNT and CDR2 FRNRAP. The CDR3 covers 17 residues. Together with reference TRBV12-5 and TRBJ1-1, the CDR3 gives the full variable domain: DARVTQTPRHKVTEMGQEVTMRCQPILGHNTVFWYRQTMMQGLELLAYFRNRAPLDDSGMPKDRFSAEMPDATLATLKIQPSEPRDSAVYFCARGLGGTGARGAEAFFGQGTRLTVV.

The chain has TRBV9 and TRBJ2-3; 15 bases align to TRBD2. The CDR3 consists of 17 residues. J gave up 3 bases and V 2 bases, and 4 bases lay outside the gene matches. Germline V gives CDR1 SGDLS, CDR2 YYNGEE. In DNA form, the CDR3 reads TGTGCCAGCAGCGTGATGGGGACTAGCGGGGGGACAGATACGCAGTATTTT. The encoded protein is CASSVMGTSGGTDTQYF.

The chain has TRBV7-6 and TRBJ2-2; TRBD2 agrees at 14 bases. The germline V gene encodes CDR1 SGHVS and CDR2 FNYEAQ. The CDR3 has 17 amino acids. J was trimmed by 5 bases and V by 4 bases; bases with no gene match: 6. As DNA, the CDR3 is TGTGCCAGCAGCTCCTATGGGACTAGCGGGGGAACCGGGGAGCTGTTTTTT. It codes for CASSSYGTSGGTGELFF.

By share, this clone ranks as medium-sized. This chain links TRBV11-3 with TRBJ1-2, with D maybe TRBD1 (6 bases). CDR3 length: 15 residues. V was pared by 2 bases and J by 7 bases, with 17 bases between. Germline V gene lookup returns CDR1 SGHNT and CDR2 YENEEA. CDR3 protein: CASSLYATGSGGYTF. The DNA of the CDR3 is TGTGCCAGCAGCTTATACGCGACAGGTTCGGGTGGCTACACCTTC.

The J gene is TRBJ1-1, the V gene TRBV5-1; 7 bases fit TRBD1. With V trimmed by 2 bases and J by 4 bases, 14 bases remained unmatched. Germline loops: CDR1 SGHRS, CDR2 YFSETQ. The CDR3 sequence is 17 residues long. The CDR3 here is CASSFERQGKLSTEAFF. The DNA for the CDR3 is TGCGCCAGCAGCTTCGAAAGACAGGGCAAGCTGAGCACTGAAGCTTTCTTT.

CDR3 bases: TGTGCCAGCAGCTTGGCCGTGGGGAGGAATTCACCCCTCCACTTT. Encoded protein: CASSLAVGRNSPLHF. The chain is built from TRBV11-3 and TRBJ1-6; the D is unclear. Trimming removed 3 bases from V and 7 bases from J, with 13 bases in between. This CDR3 comprises 15 residues. Germline V gene sequence: CDR1 SGHNT, CDR2 YENEEA. The variable domain in full, completed from reference TRBV11-3 and TRBJ1-6, reads EAGVVQSPRYKIIEKKQPVAFWCNPISGHNTLYWYLQNLGQGPELLIRYENEEAVDDSQLPKDRFSAERLKGVDSTLKIQPAELGDSAVYLCASSLAVGRNSPLHFGNGTRLTVT.

The chain is built from TRBV10-2 and TRBJ1-1; the D gene is possibly TRBD1 (6 bases). The germline gives CDR1 WSHSY, CDR2 SAAADI. The CDR3 length is 14 residues. The V end was cut by 6 bases, the J end by 7 bases, with 18 bases between. The CDR3 here is CASRVQGVGGEAFF. CDR3 nucleotide sequence: TGCGCCAGCAGGGTACAGGGAGTCGGCGGTGAAGCTTTCTTT.

This clone was seen a handful of times. This sequence joins TRBV11-3 and TRBJ2-2; D call uncertain. Germline loops: CDR1 SGHNT, CDR2 YENEEA. CDR3 length: 14 residues. The V gene lost 5 bases and the J gene lost 0 bases, with 7 bases spanning the gap. The CDR3 loop reads CASSPFANTGELFF. The CDR3 DNA is TGTGCCAGCAGCCCCTTCGCGAACACCGGGGAGCTGTTTTTT.

This clone was seen a few times. The chain is built from TRBV18 and TRBJ2-7; no clear D. The CDR3 has 13 amino acids. The V end was cut by 2 bases, the J end by 7 bases, with 12 bases between. CDR1 and CDR2 from the germline V gene are KGHSH and LQKENI. CDR3 region: CASSPGSEREQYF. The CDR3, as DNA: TGTGCCAGCTCACCAGGGTCGGAAAGGGAGCAGTACTTC.

The chain is built from TRBV6-8 and TRBJ2-5, with D possibly being TRBD2 (6 bases). Germline CDR1 is MNHGY and CDR2 is SAAAGT. With 2 bases removed from V and 4 bases from J, the gap between germline ends came to 11 bases. The CDR3 sequence is 14 residues long. The CDR3: CASSYGGDSETQYF. In DNA, the CDR3 is TGTGCCAGCAGTTACGGAGGGGATTCAGAGACCCAGTACTTC.

The rearrangement uses TRBV6-8 and TRBJ2-3; D is perhaps TRBD2 (6 bases). V was trimmed by 6 bases and J by 5 bases, leaving 15 bases between them. Germline V gene sequence: CDR1 MNHGY, CDR2 SAAAGT. The CDR3 is made up of 14 amino acids. The CDR3 is CASSPTSFGDTQYF. CDR3 nucleotides: TGTGCCAGCAGCCCGACTAGTTTTGGAGATACGCAGTATTTT.

In its sample, this clone was seen a few times. The rearrangement uses TRBV23-1 and TRBJ1-1; D is perhaps TRBD1 (6 bases). TRBV23-1 is an ORF, with its function uncertain. The V gene lost 0 bases and the J gene lost 4 bases, with 12 bases spanning the gap. The CDR3 contains 15 residues. CDR3 sequence (DNA): TGCGCCAGCAGTCAATCTCAGGGGCGAAGCACTGAAGCTTTCTTT. Residues: CASSQSQGRSTEAFF.

This clone was seen only a few times. CDR3 nucleotides: TGTGCCAGCAGTTACCTCCGGTCGGGGGGAGATAAGTATGGCTACACCTTC. Its translation is CASSYLRSGGDKYGYTF. This rearrangement joins TRBV6-8 to TRBJ1-2; D might be TRBD1 (5 bases). V lost 2 bases to trimming and J lost 5 bases, with 21 bases between them. There are 17 residues in the CDR3. Germline V gives CDR1 MNHGY, CDR2 SAAAGT.